The 22 T cell receptor beta chains below come from one sample, sequenced in a study of T-cell memory formation after mild COVID-19 (dated by TCRdb to the early 2020s). Library preparation used 5' RACE. The instrument was an Illumina NovaSeq 6000. TCRdb redid the processing of the public reads, applying fastp at Q25 and MiXCR, and retained in-frame beta chains. Rows are unified per CDR3 protein, each entry keeping the most common DNA and genes. For this sample there are approximately 410,000 distinct CDR3 sequences; more than 20% appear just once. The ten largest clonotypes hold over 10% of the sample. The sequencing input was PBMCs or a T cell subset sorted from them (not recorded which). Source of these receptors: an adult woman who had mild COVID-19 (a few samples of this study predate the infection). The sample titles of this study are shuffled in the database, so cell type and time point are left out; the donor was told from shared clones.

The chain employs TRBV27 and TRBJ2-1; D is possibly TRBD2 (5 bases). CDR1 is MNHEY and CDR2 is SMNVEV in the germline V gene (reference sequence). V shed 4 bases and J shed 9 bases, with 13 bases lying between them. The CDR3 totals 13 residues. CDR3 DNA sequence: TGTGCCAGCAGTTCGCTACTAGGCCCTGAGCAGTTCTTC. Protein: CASSSLLGPEQFF.

This clonotype has only one observation. V usage is TRBV18 and J usage is TRBJ1-2, with TRBD1 matching 7 bases. V shed 5 bases and J 8 bases; nucleotides not matched to a gene: 14. The CDR3 loop spans 15 amino acids. CDR1 and CDR2 from the germline V gene are KGHSH and LQKENI. CDR3 amino acids: CASSSKPGQKYGYTF. DNA of the CDR3: TGTGCCAGCTCATCGAAACCGGGACAGAAATACGGCTACACCTTC.

This chain connects TRBV6-2 or TRBV6-3 to TRBJ1-1; no clear D gene. With 5 bases removed from V and 4 bases from J, the gap between germline ends came to 14 bases. Germline CDR1 is MNHEY and CDR2 is SVGEGT. There are 14 residues in the CDR3. Here the CDR3 DNA reads TGTGCCAGCAGTCCAAACATAGTTGCCACTGAAGCTTTCTTT. It specifies CASSPNIVATEAFF.

V is TRBV15 and J is TRBJ2-3, with a possible D match to TRBD2 (6 bases). Germline loops: CDR1 LNHNV, CDR2 YYDKDF (reference sequence). Between the trimmed V and J ends, which lost 9 bases and 8 bases, there was a span of 18 bases. This CDR3 spans 13 amino acids. The CDR3, as DNA: TGTGCCACAAGCCTGACGGCGGGAAGTACGCAGTATTTT. This codes for CATSLTAGSTQYF. The full variable domain, completed using reference TRBV15 and TRBJ2-3, is DAMVIQNPRYQVTQFGKPVTLSCSQTLNHNVMYWYQQKSSQAPKLLFHYYDKDFNNEADTPDNFQSRRPNTSFCFLDIRSPGLGDTAMYLCATSLTAGSTQYFGPGTRLTVL.

This clonotype was seen only a few times. The J gene is TRBJ2-3, the V gene TRBV20-1, with TRBD2 matching over 10 bases. The CDR3 runs 14 residues. In germline, CDR1 is DFQATT, CDR2 SNEGSKA (reference sequence). V was pared by 3 bases and J by 6 bases, with 6 bases of the junction left unmatched. The CDR3 loop is CSASTLAGEDTQYF. CDR3 DNA: TGCAGTGCTAGTACTCTAGCGGGAGAGGATACGCAGTATTTT.

The chain links TRBV3-1 to TRBJ2-3, with 9 bases matching TRBD2. V lost 4 bases to trimming and J lost 3 bases; unmatched junction nucleotides: 8. The CDR3 contains 16 residues. CDR1 is LGHDT, CDR2 YNNKEL, per germline (reference sequence). CDR3: CASSPRASGKTDTQYF. The DNA of the CDR3 is TGTGCCAGCAGCCCGAGGGCTAGCGGGAAAACAGATACGCAGTATTTT.

This clonotype was seen a few times. This rearrangement joins TRBV6-1 to TRBJ2-1; the D gene is possibly TRBD2 (6 bases). Trimming removed 3 bases from V and 16 bases from J, with 19 bases in between. This CDR3 has 13 residues. Germline CDR1 is MNHNS and CDR2 is SASEGT. Here the CDR3 reads CASSDQPRDWNFF. CDR3 DNA sequence: TGTGCCAGCAGTGACCAGCCCCGGGACTGGAATTTCTTC.

The V and J genes are TRBV24-1 and TRBJ1-3; no reliable D call. The CDR3 is made up of 14 amino acids. V was clipped by 2 bases and J by 0 bases, with 4 bases between them. Germline values: CDR1 KGHDR, CDR2 SFDVKD. CDR3 DNA sequence: TGTGCCACCAGTGATTCCACCTCTGGAAACACCATATATTTT. This translates into CATSDSTSGNTIYF.

V and J are TRBV12-3 or TRBV12-4 and TRBJ1-2, with no clear D. V was pared by 5 bases and J by 5 bases, with 9 bases between. This CDR3 is built from 12 residues. CDR3 sequence (DNA): TGTGCCAGCAGTCCCCTAGGATATGGCTACACCTTC. It specifies CASSPLGYGYTF.

This clonotype appeared many times. The J gene is TRBJ2-1, the V gene TRBV4-1; possibly TRBD2 for D (5 bases). The CDR3 contains 13 residues. V lost 0 bases and J 10 bases, leaving 10 bases between the germline ends. The germline CDR1 and CDR2 sequences are MGHRA and YSYEKL. Here the CDR3 DNA reads TGCGCCAGCAGCCAAGAGGAGGCTGGAGAGCAGTTCTTC. Translating gives CASSQEEAGEQFF.

The rearrangement links TRBV7-2 to TRBJ1-1, with D hard to call. This CDR3 is 15 amino acids long. V lost 2 bases, J lost 0 bases, and 10 bases lay in between. CDR1 and CDR2 (germline): SGHTA, FQGNSA. CDR3 DNA sequence: TGTGCCAGCAGCTTATATAGTATTTTGAACACTGAAGCTTTCTTT. Its translation: CASSLYSILNTEAFF. Combining the CDR3 with reference TRBV7-2 and TRBJ1-1 gives the whole variable domain GAGVSQSPSNKVTEKGKDVELRCDPISGHTALYWYRQSLGQGLEFLIYFQGNSAPDKSGLPSDRFSAERTGGSVSTLTIQRTQQEDSAVYLCASSLYSILNTEAFFGQGTRLTVV.

With respect to this clonotype: The CDR3 does not close with the conserved phenylalanine or tryptophan, likely indicating a read error. The chain joins TRBV20-1 to TRBJ1-1; D remains ambiguous. This CDR3 comprises 11 residues. Germline V CDR1 and CDR2: DFQATT, SNEGSKA (reference sequence). Trimming shortened V by 5 bases and J by 3 bases, and 7 bases separated the two germline ends. CDR3 protein: CSASGDTEAFL. The CDR3 DNA is TGCAGTGCTTCCGGGGACACTGAAGCTTTCCTT.

This clonotype was found a few times. The chain is built from TRBV7-2 and TRBJ1-1, with 7 bases fitting TRBD1. CDR3 length equals 15 residues. Germline assignment: CDR1 SGHTA and CDR2 FQGNSA. V was clipped by 4 bases and J by 0 bases; unmatched bases: 5. The CDR3 region has the DNA TGTGCCAGCAGCTCAAACAGGGGTTTGAACACTGAAGCTTTCTTT. Its protein is CASSSNRGLNTEAFF.

This clonotype was counted only a few times. This chain joins TRBV11-2 and TRBJ1-5, with 11 bases lining up with TRBD1. The CDR3 length is 17 residues. The germline V gene encodes CDR1 SGHAT and CDR2 FQNNGV. The V segment lost 5 bases and the J segment 4 bases; nucleotides outside the gene matches: 10. Here the CDR3 reads CASSPYGTGGRNQPQHF. Written as DNA, the CDR3 is TGTGCCAGCAGCCCCTATGGGACAGGGGGTCGGAATCAGCCCCAGCATTTT. The full variable domain, rest sourced from reference TRBV11-2 and TRBJ1-5, is EAGVAQSPRYKIIEKRQSVAFWCNPISGHATLYWYQQILGQGPKLLIQFQNNGVVDDSQLPKDRFSAERLKGVDSTLKIQPAKLEDSAVYLCASSPYGTGGRNQPQHFGDGTRLSIL.

This clonotype was detected many times. The chain links TRBV7-2 to TRBJ1-1, with unresolved D. The ends were cut back, 0 bases at V and 4 bases at J, with 15 bases in the middle. The CDR3 sequence is 16 residues long. Germline CDR1 is SGHTA and CDR2 is FQGNSA. CDR3 in amino acids: CASSLASAVALTEAFF. CDR3 bases: TGTGCCAGCAGCTTAGCGTCGGCCGTAGCTCTCACTGAAGCTTTCTTT.

This clonotype was seen more than once but under ten times. The V and J genes are TRBV20-1 and TRBJ1-5; D remains ambiguous. V was cut by 6 bases and J by 2 bases, with 8 bases left in between. Germline values: CDR1 DFQATT, CDR2 SNEGSKA (reference sequence). This CDR3 has 12 residues. CDR3 amino acids: CSASGGNQPQHF. CDR3 bases: TGCAGTGCGAGCGGCGGCAATCAGCCCCAGCATTTT.

The chain recombines TRBV29-1 with TRBJ1-1; D uncertain. CDR3 length: 13 residues. CDR1 and CDR2 from the germline V gene are SQVTM and ANQGSEA. V was cut by 6 bases and J by 5 bases, with 16 bases left in between. Here the CDR3 reads CSVSGSTWTEAFF. The CDR3 nucleotides read TGCAGCGTCTCGGGCTCCACGTGGACTGAAGCTTTCTTT.

This chain joins TRBV6-1 and TRBJ2-7, with D hard to call. The CDR3 runs 16 residues. V lost 1 base, J lost 0 bases, and 13 bases lay in between. In germline, CDR1 is MNHNS, CDR2 SASEGT. As DNA, the CDR3 is TGTGCCAGCAGTGAAGAAATCGAGTTTAGCTCCTACGAGCAGTACTTC. Translated, it gives CASSEEIEFSSYEQYF.

The chain is built from TRBV29-1 and TRBJ2-7, with a tentative D call TRBD1 (6 bases). Germline CDR1 SQVTM, CDR2 ANQGSEA. This CDR3 spans 15 amino acids. Trimming stripped 6 bases from V and 0 bases from J, with 18 bases between. The CDR3 DNA reads TGCAGCGTGGAAATTGGGGGCTTGAGCTCCTACGAGCAGTACTTC. Translation: CSVEIGGLSSYEQYF.

Details on this clonotype: One junction end does not reproduce the germline sequence, and a read error may be involved. V is TRBV5-1 and J is TRBJ2-7; D gene uncertain. Germline loops: CDR1 SGHRS, CDR2 YFSETQ. CDR3 length: 14 amino acids. The DNA for the CDR3 is TGCGCCAGCAGCCTCAGTGGCGGAAAATACGAGAAGTACTTC. Translation gives CASSLSGGKYEKYF.

V usage is TRBV30 and J usage is TRBJ2-1; D gene uncertain. The CDR3 runs 12 residues. Looked up from germline, CDR1 is GTSNPN and CDR2 is SVGIG (reference sequence). Trimming removed 2 bases from V and 8 bases from J, with 10 bases in between. The CDR3 nucleotides read TGTGCCTGGAGTTATCTCAAGGATGAGCAGTTCTTC. It yields the protein CAWSYLKDEQFF. Variable domain in full (rest from reference TRBV30 and TRBJ2-1): SQTIHQWPATLVQPVGSPLSLECTVEGTSNPNLYWYRQAAGRGLQLLFYSVGIGQISSEVPQNLSASRPQDRQFILSSKKLLLSDSGFYLCAWSYLKDEQFFGPGTRLTVL.

This chain connects TRBV3-1 to TRBJ2-5, with D perhaps matching TRBD2 (6 bases). The V end lost 4 bases, the J end lost 2 bases, and 11 bases lay between the germline ends. CDR1 is LGHDT, CDR2 YNNKEL, per germline (reference sequence). The CDR3 length is 14 residues. CDR3 nucleotide sequence: TGTGCCAGCAGCCGGGACTTTACTCAAGAGACCCAGTACTTC. It specifies CASSRDFTQETQYF.